This TCR beta chain was recovered during a study of blood T cell repertoires in COVID-19. Study context: Whether acute or convalescent, the COVID-19 samples came from the United States, Italy and Spain. From T cells, B-cell-depleted T cells, or PBMCs came the material, which was cDNA or gDNA.

Per the original data handling: Amplified reference gene primers provided the basis for estimating nucleated cell counts. The repertoire was sequenced with immunoSEQ multiplex PCR; TCRdb's copy has only in-frame clones and lacks some. Clone size and the V and J calls come from that table; the DNA yielded D and trimming. The table records around 250,000 clones, 85% to 90% of them present only once. This receptor was taken from a man aged 55-75 years with acute or convalescent COVID-19. The material sequenced was peripheral blood.

DNA of the CDR3: TGTGCCAGCAGCCAAGAAGGGACAGGGGCAGGCGAGCAGTACTTC. It yields the protein CASSQEGTGAGEQYF. The J gene is TRBJ2-7, the V gene TRBV4-2; TRBD1 aligns across 10 bases. The germline V gene has CDR1 LGHNA and CDR2 YNFKEQ. This CDR3 has 15 residues. The V and J ends lost 0 bases and 6 bases, in that order; junction bases with no gene match: 5.